This T cell receptor (beta chain) was recorded in a study of blood T cell repertoires in COVID-19. Study details: The study drew acute and convalescent COVID-19 samples from the United States, Italy and Spain.

Clones were sequenced by immunoSEQ multiplex PCR, and TCRdb holds only the in-frame ones, with some missing. This sample has some 87,000 clones, with about 78% found just once. With 3 bases removed from V and 4 bases from J, the gap between germline ends came to 16 bases. The germline CDR1 and CDR2 sequences are SGHRS and YFSETQ. The CDR3 length is 15 residues. There are a few counts of this clone. The material sequenced was peripheral blood. This chain joins TRBV5-1 and TRBJ2-5; a weak D match, TRBD1 (6 bases). This TCR was recovered from a man aged 45 to 65 who had recovered from COVID-19. CDR3 residues: CASSYEHRVTETQYF. In DNA, the CDR3 is TGCGCCAGCAGCTACGAACACAGGGTTACAGAGACCCAGTACTTC.